The present T cell receptor beta chain was sequenced within a study of blood T cell repertoires in COVID-19 (TCRdb year 2020). About the full investigation: Samples from collaborators originated in the United States, Italy and Spain and spanned both the acute and convalescent phases of COVID-19. The material from the prospective study consisted of cDNA or gDNA derived from T cells, B-cell-depleted T cells, or PBMCs. The dataset comprised deeply sampled blood TCRbeta repertoires from subjects exposed to, actively infected with, or recovered from COVID-19. The repertoires were made available in a free public database intended to serve as a resource for research on the immune response to SARS-CoV-2. The samples were drawn from two sources: the first 160 participants of the ongoing ImmuneRACE study, and fewer than 1,500 subjects contributed by 6 global collaborators. The sample metadata nearly always contained a de-identified subject ID, COVID-19 status, age in years and sex. Where available, HLA class I and class II types were taken from metadata supplied by the sample provider and were not determined by assay-based typing. Here is what the overall study found, with its caveats: The amount of clinical and demographic metadata varied by source and participant and was provided uncurated.

TCRbeta CDR3 regions were amplified from genomic DNA using the immunoSEQ Assay, a bias-controlled multiplex PCR. The authors processed their data as follows. The number of nucleated cells in each sample was estimated by amplification of reference gene primers within the assay. To quantify the absolute abundance of each unique TCRbeta CDR3 rearrangement, sequence reads were collapsed and filtered. For each sample, productive Simpson clonality was calculated by taking the square root of Simpson's diversity index across productive rearrangements. Imported from immuneACCESS, the table was reduced by TCRdb to in-frame sequences with V and J called. These copies leave out some clones; in studies compared against another copy, an unresolved V gene accounts for under half, and the cause of the remainder is not known. Clone size and V and J calls were adopted from that table, with D and trimming inferred from the DNA. The sample records hundreds of thousands of clones, roughly 88% of which are singletons. In total, the top ten clones hold over 1.1% of the sample.

A note on this clone: Its antigen is unknown. Base qualities are not provided; no much larger clone lies one nucleotide away.

Here V drops 6 bases and J drops 5 bases, and the junction holds 6 bases not matched to any gene. Looking up the germline V gene yields CDR1 MNHEY and CDR2 SVGAGI. The CDR3 measures 15 amino acids from cysteine to phenylalanine. The retained sequence is limited to the CDR3, 45 bases, with the frame set at the first base. Whole blood was collected in K2EDTA tubes by collaborating institutions according to the institutions' own protocols. For TCRbeta analysis, collaborators shipped samples as frozen whole blood, isolated PBMCs, or DNA extracted from either of those sample types. The chain is encoded by TRBV6-5 joined to TRBJ2-3, with 12 central nucleotides matching TRBD2. The sequence was obtained from a young woman with active or convalescent COVID-19. Sequenced input: peripheral blood. CDR3 protein: CASRPLAGGQDTQYF. The bases read TGTGCCAGCAGGCCTCTAGCGGGGGGGCAAGATACGCAGTATTTT.